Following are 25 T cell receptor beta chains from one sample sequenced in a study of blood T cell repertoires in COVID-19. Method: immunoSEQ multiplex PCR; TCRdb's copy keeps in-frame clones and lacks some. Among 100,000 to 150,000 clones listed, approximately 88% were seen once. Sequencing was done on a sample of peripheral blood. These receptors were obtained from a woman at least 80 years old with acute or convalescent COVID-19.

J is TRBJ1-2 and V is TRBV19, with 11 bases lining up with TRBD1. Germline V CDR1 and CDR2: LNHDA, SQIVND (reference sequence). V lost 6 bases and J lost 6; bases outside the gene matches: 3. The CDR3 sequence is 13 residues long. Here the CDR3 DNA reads TGTGCCAGTAGGGGGACAGGGGGAAATGGCTACACCTTC. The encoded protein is CASRGTGGNGYTF. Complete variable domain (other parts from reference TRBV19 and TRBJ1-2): DGGITQSPKYLFRKEGQNVTLSCEQNLNHDAMYWYRQDPGQGLRLIYYSQIVNDFQKGDIAEGYSVSREKKESFPLTVTSAQKNPTAFYLCASRGTGGNGYTFGSGTRLTVV.

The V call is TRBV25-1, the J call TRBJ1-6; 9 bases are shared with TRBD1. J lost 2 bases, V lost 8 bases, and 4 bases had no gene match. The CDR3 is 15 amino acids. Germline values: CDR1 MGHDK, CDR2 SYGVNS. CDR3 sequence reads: CASRDRVAYNSPLHF. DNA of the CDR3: TGTGCCAGCCGGGACAGGGTGGCCTATAATTCACCCCTCCACTTT.

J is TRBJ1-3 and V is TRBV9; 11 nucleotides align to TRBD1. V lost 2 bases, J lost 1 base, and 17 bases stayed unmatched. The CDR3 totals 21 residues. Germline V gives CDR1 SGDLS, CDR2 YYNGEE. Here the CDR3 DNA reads TGTGCCAGCAGCGTGAAAGGGGGTCCCGGGACAGGGGGGACGTCTGGAAACACCATATATTTT. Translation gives CASSVKGGPGTGGTSGNTIYF.

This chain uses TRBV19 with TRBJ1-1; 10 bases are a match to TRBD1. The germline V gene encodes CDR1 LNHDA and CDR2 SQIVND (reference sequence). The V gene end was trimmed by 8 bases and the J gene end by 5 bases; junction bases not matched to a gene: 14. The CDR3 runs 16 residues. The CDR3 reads CASGPHRDRGTTEAFF. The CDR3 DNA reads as TGTGCCAGTGGACCACACCGGGACAGGGGAACAACTGAAGCTTTCTTT.

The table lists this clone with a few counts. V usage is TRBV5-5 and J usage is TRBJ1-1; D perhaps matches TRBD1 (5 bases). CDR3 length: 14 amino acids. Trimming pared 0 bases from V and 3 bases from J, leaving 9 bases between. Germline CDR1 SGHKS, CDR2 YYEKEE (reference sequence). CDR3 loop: CASSLAGRDTEAFF. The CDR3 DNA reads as TGTGCCAGCAGCTTGGCCGGCAGGGACACTGAAGCTTTCTTT.

The CDR3 here is CASSPGQGKGDTQYF. The CDR3 region has the DNA TGCGCCAGCAGCCCGGGACAGGGGAAAGGAGATACGCAGTATTTT. The chain uses TRBV5-1 and TRBJ2-3; 10 bases agree with TRBD1. In germline, CDR1 is SGHRS, CDR2 YFSETQ. The ends lost 4 bases at V and 5 bases at J; junction bases unmatched: 7. The CDR3 loop spans 15 amino acids.

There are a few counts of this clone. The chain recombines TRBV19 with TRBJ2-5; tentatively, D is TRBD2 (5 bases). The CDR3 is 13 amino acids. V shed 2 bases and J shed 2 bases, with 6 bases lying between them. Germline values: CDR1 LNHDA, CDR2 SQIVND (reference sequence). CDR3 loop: CASSIQRQETQYF. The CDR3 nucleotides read TGTGCCAGTAGTATACAGCGGCAAGAGACCCAGTACTTC.

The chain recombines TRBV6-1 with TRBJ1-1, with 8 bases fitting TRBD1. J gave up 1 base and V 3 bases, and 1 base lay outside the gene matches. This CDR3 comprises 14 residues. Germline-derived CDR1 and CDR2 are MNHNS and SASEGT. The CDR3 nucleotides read TGTGCCAGCAGTGATACAGGGGGGAACACTGAAGCTTTCTTT. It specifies CASSDTGGNTEAFF.

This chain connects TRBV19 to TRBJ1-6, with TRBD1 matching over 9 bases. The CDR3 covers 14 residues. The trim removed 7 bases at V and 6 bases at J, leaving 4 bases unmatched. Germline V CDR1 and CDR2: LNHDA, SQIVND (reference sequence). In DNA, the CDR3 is TGTGCCAGTAAGGGGACAGGGATTAATTCACCCCTCCACTTT. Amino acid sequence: CASKGTGINSPLHF.

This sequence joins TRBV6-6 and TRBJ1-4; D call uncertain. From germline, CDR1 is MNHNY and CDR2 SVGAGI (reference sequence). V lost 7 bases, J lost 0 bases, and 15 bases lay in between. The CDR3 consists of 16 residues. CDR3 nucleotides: TGTGCCAGCATACGGGGAGACCTAGCAACTAATGAAAAACTGTTTTTT. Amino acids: CASIRGDLATNEKLFF.

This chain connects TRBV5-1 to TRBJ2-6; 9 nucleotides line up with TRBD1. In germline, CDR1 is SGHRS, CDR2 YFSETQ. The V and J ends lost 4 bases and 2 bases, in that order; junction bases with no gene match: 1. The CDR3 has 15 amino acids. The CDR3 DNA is TGCGCCAGCAGCCGACAGGGGGCTGGGGCCAACGTCCTGACTTTC. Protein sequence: CASSRQGAGANVLTF. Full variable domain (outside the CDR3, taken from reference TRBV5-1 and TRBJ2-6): KAGVTQTPRYLIKTRGQQVTLSCSPISGHRSVSWYQQTPGQGLQFLFEYFSETQRNKGNFPGRFSGRQFSNSRSEMNVSTLELGDSALYLCASSRQGAGANVLTFGAGSRLTVL.

This CDR3 reads CASSPGSSGYNSPLHF. In DNA form, the CDR3 reads TGTGCCAGCAGCCCCGGGTCTTCCGGCTATAATTCACCCCTCCACTTT. This sequence joins TRBV6-2 or TRBV6-3 and TRBJ1-6; the D is unclear. V lost 6 bases and J 3 bases, leaving 15 bases between the germline ends. The CDR3 is made up of 16 amino acids. CDR1 is MNHEY and CDR2 is SVGEGT in the germline V gene.

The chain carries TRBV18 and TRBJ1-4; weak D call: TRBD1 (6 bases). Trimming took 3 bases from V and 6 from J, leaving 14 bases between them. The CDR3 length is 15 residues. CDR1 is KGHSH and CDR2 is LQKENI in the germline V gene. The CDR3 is CASSPERGADEKLFF. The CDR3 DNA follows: TGTGCCAGCTCACCCGAGCGGGGGGCGGATGAAAAACTGTTTTTT.

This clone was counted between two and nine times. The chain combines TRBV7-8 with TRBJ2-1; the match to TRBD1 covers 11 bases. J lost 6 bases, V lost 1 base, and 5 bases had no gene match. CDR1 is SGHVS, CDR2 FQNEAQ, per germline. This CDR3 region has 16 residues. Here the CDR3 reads CASSLGAGTGGNEQFF. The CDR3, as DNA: TGTGCCAGCAGCTTAGGGGCCGGGACAGGGGGCAATGAGCAGTTCTTC. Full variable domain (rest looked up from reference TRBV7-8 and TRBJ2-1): GAGVSQSPRYKVAKRGQDVALRCDPISGHVSLFWYQQALGQGPEFLTYFQNEAQLDKSGLPSDRFFAERPEGSVSTLKIQRTQQEDSAVYLCASSLGAGTGGNEQFFGPGTRLTVL.

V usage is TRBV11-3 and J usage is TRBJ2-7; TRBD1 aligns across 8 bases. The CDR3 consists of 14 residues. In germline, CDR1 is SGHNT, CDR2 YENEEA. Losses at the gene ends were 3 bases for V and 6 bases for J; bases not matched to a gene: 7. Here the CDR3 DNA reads TGTGCCAGCAGCTTGGACAGGGCCGCGGGCGAGCAGTACTTC. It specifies CASSLDRAAGEQYF.

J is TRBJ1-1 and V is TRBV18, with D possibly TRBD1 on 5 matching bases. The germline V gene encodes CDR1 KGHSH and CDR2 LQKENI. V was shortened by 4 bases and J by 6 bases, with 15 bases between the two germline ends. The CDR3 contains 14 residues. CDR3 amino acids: CASSQSTGDSEAFF. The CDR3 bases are TGTGCCAGCTCACAATCCACGGGGGACTCTGAAGCTTTCTTT.

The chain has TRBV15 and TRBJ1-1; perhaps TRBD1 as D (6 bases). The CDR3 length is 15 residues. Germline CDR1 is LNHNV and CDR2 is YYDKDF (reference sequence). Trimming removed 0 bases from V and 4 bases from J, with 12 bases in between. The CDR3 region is CATSREPGGGTEAFF. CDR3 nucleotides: TGTGCCACCAGCAGAGAACCGGGGGGCGGCACTGAAGCTTTCTTT.

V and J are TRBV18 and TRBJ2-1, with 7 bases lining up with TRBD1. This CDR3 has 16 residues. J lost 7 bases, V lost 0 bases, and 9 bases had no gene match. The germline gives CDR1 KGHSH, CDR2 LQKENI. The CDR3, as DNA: TGTGCCAGCTCACCACCCCTCCGACAGGGTGAGAATGAGCAGTTCTTC. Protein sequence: CASSPPLRQGENEQFF. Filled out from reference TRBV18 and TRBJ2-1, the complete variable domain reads NAGVMQNPRHLVRRRGQEARLRCSPMKGHSHVYWYRQLPEEGLKFMVYLQKENIIDESGMPKERFSAEFPKEGPSILRIQQVVRGDSAAYFCASSPPLRQGENEQFFGPGTRLTVL.

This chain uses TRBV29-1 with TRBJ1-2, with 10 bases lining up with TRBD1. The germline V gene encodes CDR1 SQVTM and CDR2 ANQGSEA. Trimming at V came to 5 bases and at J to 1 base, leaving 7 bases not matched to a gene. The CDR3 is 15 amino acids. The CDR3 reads CSVIIGDRGNYGYTF. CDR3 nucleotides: TGCAGCGTTATTATCGGGGACAGGGGTAACTATGGCTACACCTTC.

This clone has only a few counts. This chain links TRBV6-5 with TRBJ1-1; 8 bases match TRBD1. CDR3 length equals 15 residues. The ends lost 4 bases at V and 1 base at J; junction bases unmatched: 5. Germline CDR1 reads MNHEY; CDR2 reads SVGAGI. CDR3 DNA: TGTGCCAGCAGTTCCCTAGGGACAGGGAACACTGAAGCTTTCTTT. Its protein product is CASSSLGTGNTEAFF.

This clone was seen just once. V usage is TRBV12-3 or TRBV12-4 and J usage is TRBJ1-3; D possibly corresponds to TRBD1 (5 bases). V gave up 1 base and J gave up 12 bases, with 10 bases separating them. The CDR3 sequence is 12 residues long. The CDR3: CASSLDRPVIYF. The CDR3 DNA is TGTGCCAGCAGTTTAGACAGGCCGGTCATATATTTT.

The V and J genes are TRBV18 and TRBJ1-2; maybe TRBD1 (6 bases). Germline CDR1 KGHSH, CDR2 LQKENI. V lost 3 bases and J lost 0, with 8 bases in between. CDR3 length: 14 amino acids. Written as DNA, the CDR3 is TGTGCCAGCTCACCTAGACAGGCTAACTATGGCTACACCTTC. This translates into CASSPRQANYGYTF.

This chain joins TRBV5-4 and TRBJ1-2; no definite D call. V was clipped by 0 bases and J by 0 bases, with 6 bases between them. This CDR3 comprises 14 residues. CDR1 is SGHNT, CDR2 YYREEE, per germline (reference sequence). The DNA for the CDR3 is TGTGCCAGCAGCTTGGACAGAGCTAACTATGGCTACACCTTC. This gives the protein CASSLDRANYGYTF.

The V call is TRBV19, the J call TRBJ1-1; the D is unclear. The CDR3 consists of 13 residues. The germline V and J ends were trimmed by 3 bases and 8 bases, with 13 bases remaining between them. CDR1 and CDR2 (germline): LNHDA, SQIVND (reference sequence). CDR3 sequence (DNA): TGTGCCAGTAGTATGACTGAGCTGGAAGAAGCTTTCTTT. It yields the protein CASSMTELEEAFF.

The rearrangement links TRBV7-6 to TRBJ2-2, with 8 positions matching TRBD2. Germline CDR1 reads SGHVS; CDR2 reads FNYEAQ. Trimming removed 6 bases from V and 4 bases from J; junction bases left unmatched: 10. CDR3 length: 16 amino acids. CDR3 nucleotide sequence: TGTGCCAGCAGTTCGACCCGGGAGGGCCCCACCGGGGAGCTGTTTTTT. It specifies CASSSTREGPTGELFF.